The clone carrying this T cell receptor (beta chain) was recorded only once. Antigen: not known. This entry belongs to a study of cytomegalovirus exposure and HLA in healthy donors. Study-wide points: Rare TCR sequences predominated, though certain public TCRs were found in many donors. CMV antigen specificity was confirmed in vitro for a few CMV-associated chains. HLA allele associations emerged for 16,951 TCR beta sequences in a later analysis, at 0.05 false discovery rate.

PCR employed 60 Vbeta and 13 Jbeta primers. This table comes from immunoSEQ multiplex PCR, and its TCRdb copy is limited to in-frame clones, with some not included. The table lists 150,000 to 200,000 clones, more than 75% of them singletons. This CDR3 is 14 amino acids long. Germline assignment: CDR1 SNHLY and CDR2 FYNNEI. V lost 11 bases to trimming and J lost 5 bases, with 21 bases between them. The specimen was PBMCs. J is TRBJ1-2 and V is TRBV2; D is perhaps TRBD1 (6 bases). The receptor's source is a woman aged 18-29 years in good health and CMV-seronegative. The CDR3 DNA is TGTGCCTCCGCCGGGCAGGGGTCGTTATATGGCTACACCTTC. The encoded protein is CASAGQGSLYGYTF.